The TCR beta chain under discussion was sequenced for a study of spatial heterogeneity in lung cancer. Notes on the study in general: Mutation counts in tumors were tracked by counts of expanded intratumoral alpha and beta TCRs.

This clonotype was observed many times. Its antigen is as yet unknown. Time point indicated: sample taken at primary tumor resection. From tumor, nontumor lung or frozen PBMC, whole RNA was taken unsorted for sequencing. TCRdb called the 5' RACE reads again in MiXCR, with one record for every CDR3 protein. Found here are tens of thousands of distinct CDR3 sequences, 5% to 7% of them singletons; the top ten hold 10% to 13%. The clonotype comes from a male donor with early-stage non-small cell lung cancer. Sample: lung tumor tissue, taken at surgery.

CDR3 DNA sequence: TGTGCCAGCAAGCGGGGTAACTATGGCTACACCTTC. This translates into CASKRGNYGYTF. The chain recombines TRBV28 with TRBJ1-2; D gene ambiguous. CDR1 MDHEN and CDR2 SYDVKM come from the germline V gene. V was shortened by 7 bases and J by 1 base, with 7 bases between the two germline ends. This CDR3 spans 12 amino acids.